These 22 T cell receptor beta chains were all obtained from the same sample, sequenced in a study of blood T cell repertoires in COVID-19. Only in-frame clones appear in the TCRdb table, and some are missing; sequencing was by immunoSEQ multiplex PCR. This table holds more than 80,000 clones, approximately 82% found once. The sample consisted of peripheral blood. These receptors came from a woman aged 70-85 years with acute or convalescent COVID-19.

The rearrangement uses TRBV27 and TRBJ1-6; TRBD1 matches at 7 bases. This CDR3 spans 15 amino acids. Germline CDR1 MNHEY, CDR2 SMNVEV (reference sequence). The ends lost 5 bases at V and 5 bases at J; junction bases unmatched: 6. CDR3 region: CASSRNDRDNSPLHF. The CDR3 DNA sequence: TGTGCCAGCAGTAGGAATGACAGGGATAATTCACCCCTCCACTTT.

This clone is a singleton in its sample. This chain uses TRBV11-2 with TRBJ1-4; D uncertain. Germline V gene lookup returns CDR1 SGHAT and CDR2 FQNNGV. The V end was cut by 5 bases, the J end by 1 base, with 17 bases between. The CDR3 runs 17 residues. The CDR3 DNA reads TGTGCCAGCAGCATAACCCTGAGCTCTAGAACTAATGAAAAACTGTTTTTT. This codes for CASSITLSSRTNEKLFF. The entire variable domain, with the rest obtained from reference TRBV11-2 and TRBJ1-4, is as follows: EAGVAQSPRYKIIEKRQSVAFWCNPISGHATLYWYQQILGQGPKLLIQFQNNGVVDDSQLPKDRFSAERLKGVDSTLKIQPAKLEDSAVYLCASSITLSSRTNEKLFFGSGTQLSVL.

CDR3 bases: TGTGCCAGCTCACCTAGCGGGGGCACCGGGGAGCTGTTTTTT. The encoded protein is CASSPSGGTGELFF. The rearrangement joins TRBV18 to TRBJ2-2; 9 positions agree with TRBD2. Losses at the gene ends were 3 bases for V and 4 bases for J; bases not matched to a gene: 0. The CDR3 runs 14 residues. Germline V gene lookup returns CDR1 KGHSH and CDR2 LQKENI.

The rearrangement links TRBV2 to TRBJ1-4; 7 bases are shared with TRBD1. Germline loops: CDR1 SNHLY, CDR2 FYNNEI. There are 15 residues in the CDR3. J lost 4 bases, V lost 2 bases, and 4 bases had no gene match. CDR3 amino acids: CASSEMGTVNEKLFF. The CDR3 DNA sequence: TGTGCCAGCAGTGAAATGGGGACAGTTAATGAAAAACTGTTTTTT.

CDR3 amino acids: CSARSPPGYTF. The CDR3 nucleotides read TGCAGTGCTAGATCCCCCCCGGGTTACACCTTC. The gene calls are TRBV20-1 and TRBJ1-2, with D unclear. Germline CDR1 DFQATT, CDR2 SNEGSKA (reference sequence). V shed 2 bases and J shed 11 bases, with 12 bases lying between them. The CDR3 sequence is 11 residues long.

The rearrangement uses TRBV27 and TRBJ1-4, with TRBD1 matching 7 bases. The V gene end was trimmed by 1 base and the J gene end by 5 bases; junction bases not matched to a gene: 7. Germline V gene sequence: CDR1 MNHEY, CDR2 SMNVEV (reference sequence). This CDR3 comprises 16 residues. In DNA, the CDR3 is TGTGCCAGCAGTTTATTTGGGGCAGGGGGGAATGAAAAACTGTTTTTT. Translated, it gives CASSLFGAGGNEKLFF. Full variable domain (missing parts from reference TRBV27 and TRBJ1-4): EAQVTQNPRYLITVTGKKLTVTCSQNMNHEYMSWYRQDPGLGLRQIYYSMNVEVTDKGDVPEGYKVSRKEKRNFPLILESPSPNQTSLYFCASSLFGAGGNEKLFFGSGTQLSVL.

The rearrangement links TRBV7-3 to TRBJ1-1, with D possibly being TRBD1 (5 bases). V gave up 5 bases and J gave up 4 bases, with 11 bases separating them. Germline V gives CDR1 SGHTA, CDR2 FQGTGA. The CDR3 has 13 residues. The chain's CDR3 is CASSGAGGTEAFF. DNA for the CDR3: TGTGCCAGCAGCGGGGCCGGGGGCACTGAAGCTTTCTTT. The full variable domain, with the rest looked up from reference TRBV7-3 and TRBJ1-1, is GAGVSQTPSNKVTEKGKYVELRCDPISGHTALYWYRQSLGQGPEFLIYFQGTGAADDSGLPNDRFFAVRPEGSVSTLKIQRTERGDSAVYLCASSGAGGTEAFFGQGTRLTVV.

The chain carries TRBV10-3 and TRBJ1-1; possibly TRBD1 for D (6 bases). From germline, CDR1 is ENHRY and CDR2 SYGVKD. This CDR3 comprises 14 residues. Trimming took 6 bases from V and 0 from J, leaving 11 bases between them. CDR3 sequence reads: CAIRERDMNTEAFF. In nucleotides, the CDR3 is TGTGCCATCAGAGAGAGGGACATGAACACTGAAGCTTTCTTT.

The CDR3 nucleotides read TGTGCCAGCAGCGCTACCCCAGGGGACACTGAAGCTTTCTTT. It encodes CASSATPGDTEAFF. The chain combines TRBV7-3 with TRBJ1-1; maybe TRBD1 (6 bases). CDR1 is SGHTA and CDR2 is FQGTGA in the germline V gene. The CDR3 extends over 14 amino acids. V was trimmed by 5 bases and J by 3 bases, leaving 13 bases between them. Looking up the rest from reference TRBV7-3 and TRBJ1-1 gives the full variable domain: GAGVSQTPSNKVTEKGKYVELRCDPISGHTALYWYRQSLGQGPEFLIYFQGTGAADDSGLPNDRFFAVRPEGSVSTLKIQRTERGDSAVYLCASSATPGDTEAFFGQGTRLTVV.

The chain employs TRBV3-1 (or the pseudogene TRBV3-2) and TRBJ1-2; D is undetermined. The CDR3 consists of 13 residues. Between the trimmed V and J ends, which lost 0 bases and 6 bases, there was a span of 8 bases. The V gene's germline CDR1 is LGHDT and CDR2 YNNKEL (reference sequence). CDR3: CASSQEAGNGYTF. The CDR3 nucleotides read TGTGCCAGCAGCCAAGAGGCGGGGAATGGCTACACCTTC.

The rearrangement uses TRBV28 and TRBJ1-1; D is uncertain. Per germline, CDR1 MDHEN and CDR2 SYDVKM. This CDR3 contains 15 residues. Trimming pared 2 bases from V and 0 bases from J, leaving 10 bases between. CDR3 nucleotide sequence: TGTGCCAGCAGTTTACGGGGTAGCCTGAACACTGAAGCTTTCTTT. The encoded protein is CASSLRGSLNTEAFF. Full variable domain (missing parts from reference TRBV28 and TRBJ1-1): DVKVTQSSRYLVKRTGEKVFLECVQDMDHENMFWYRQDPGLGLRLIYFSYDVKMKEKGDIPEGYSVSREKKERFSLILESASTNQTSMYLCASSLRGSLNTEAFFGQGTRLTVV.

The V call is TRBV4-1, the J call TRBJ1-4; TRBD1 agrees at 9 bases. The CDR3 loop spans 15 amino acids. Germline V lookup: CDR1 MGHRA, CDR2 YSYEKL. V was clipped by 4 bases and J by 6 bases; unmatched bases: 6. CDR3 coding DNA: TGCGCCAGCAGCCCCTGGACAGGGGCCGATGAAAAACTGTTTTTT. It specifies CASSPWTGADEKLFF.

The chain joins TRBV7-6 to TRBJ1-1; possible D gene TRBD1, 5 bases. Germline V gene sequence: CDR1 SGHVS, CDR2 FNYEAQ. CDR3 length equals 16 residues. Trimming took 5 bases from V and 5 from J, leaving 21 bases between them. The CDR3 region is CASSPSGRGPRTEAFF. The CDR3 DNA sequence: TGTGCCAGCAGCCCTAGTGGGAGGGGCCCACGGACTGAAGCTTTCTTT. The complete variable domain, with remaining parts taken from reference TRBV7-6 and TRBJ1-1, reads GAGVSQSPRYKVTKRGQDVALRCDPISGHVSLYWYRQALGQGPEFLTYFNYEAQQDKSGLPNDRFSAERPEGSISTLTIQRTEQRDSAMYRCASSPSGRGPRTEAFFGQGTRLTVV.

The chain links TRBV5-1 to TRBJ2-3; 12 bases are shared with TRBD2. The CDR3 runs 17 residues. Germline V gene sequence: CDR1 SGHRS, CDR2 YFSETQ. With 4 bases clipped from V and 2 bases from J, the junction kept 8 bases outside the gene matches. The CDR3 sequence is CASSPLTSGGTTDTQYF. The CDR3 region has the DNA TGCGCCAGCAGCCCGTTAACTAGCGGGGGGACCACAGATACGCAGTATTTT.

The genes are TRBV11-2 and TRBJ2-3, with 8 bases that match TRBD1. CDR3 length: 15 amino acids. Germline V gene lookup returns CDR1 SGHAT and CDR2 FQNNGV. Trimming took 5 bases from V and 0 from J; bases not matched to a gene: 4. The DNA of the CDR3 is TGTGCCAGCAGCCCGAGACAGGGGAGCACAGATACGCAGTATTTT. Translated: CASSPRQGSTDTQYF.

This chain connects TRBV5-5 to TRBJ2-5, with 8 positions matching TRBD2. Looked up from germline, CDR1 is SGHKS and CDR2 is YYEKEE (reference sequence). The V gene end was trimmed by 5 bases and the J gene end by 5 bases; junction bases not matched to a gene: 8. The CDR3 sequence is 14 residues long. The CDR3 coding sequence is TGTGCCAGCAGGGTAGCGGGGTGGCGCGAGACCCAGTACTTC. As protein: CASRVAGWRETQYF.

The J gene is TRBJ1-3, the V gene TRBV20-1; D may be TRBD1 (6 bases). The length of the CDR3 is 17 residues. Germline V gene lookup returns CDR1 DFQATT and CDR2 SNEGSKA (reference sequence). V lost 3 bases and J 0 bases, leaving 18 bases between the germline ends. Written as DNA, the CDR3 is TGCAGTGCTAGTTCGGGACACCCAGAAACCTCTGGAAACACCATATATTTT. Residues: CSASSGHPETSGNTIYF.

V is TRBV4-2 and J is TRBJ1-5; 7 bases line up with TRBD1. With 6 bases clipped from V and 9 bases from J, the junction kept 8 bases outside the gene matches. This CDR3 has 13 amino acids. Germline CDR1 and CDR2: LGHNA and YNFKEQ. The CDR3 sequence is CASSTGDVGPQHF. Here the CDR3 DNA reads TGTGCCAGCAGTACAGGGGACGTGGGGCCCCAGCATTTT.

J is TRBJ2-2 and V is TRBV27, with D tentatively TRBD2 (5 bases). The CDR3 consists of 15 residues. V lost 1 base, J lost 8 bases, and 14 bases lay in between. Germline V CDR1 and CDR2: MNHEY, SMNVEV (reference sequence). Written as DNA, the CDR3 is TGTGCCAGCAGTTTATTTAGGGTGGGAGCGGGGGAGCTGTTTTTT. Its translation is CASSLFRVGAGELFF.

This rearrangement joins TRBV6-5 to TRBJ1-1; D is undetermined. The germline V and J ends were trimmed by 5 bases and 7 bases, with 17 bases remaining between them. Germline assignment: CDR1 MNHEY and CDR2 SVGAGI. The CDR3 is made up of 14 amino acids. CDR3 protein: CASSLQRTILEAFF. CDR3 sequence (DNA): TGTGCCAGCAGTCTTCAAAGGACTATCCTTGAAGCTTTCTTT.

This chain uses TRBV7-9 with TRBJ1-5; unclear D gene. The V end lost 5 bases, the J end lost 3 bases, and 5 bases lay between the germline ends. Germline CDR1 reads SEHNR; CDR2 reads FQNEAQ (reference sequence). The length of the CDR3 is 12 residues. Written as DNA, the CDR3 is TGTGCCAGCAGCCACAACAATCAGCCCCAGCATTTT. This encodes CASSHNNQPQHF.

This chain uses TRBV27 with TRBJ2-2, with a possible D match to TRBD1 (5 bases). CDR3 length equals 14 residues. The germline V gene encodes CDR1 MNHEY and CDR2 SMNVEV (reference sequence). V was shortened by 6 bases and J by 2 bases, with 10 bases between the two germline ends. CDR3 protein: CASRKGINTGELFF. The CDR3 region has the DNA TGTGCCAGCAGGAAGGGGATCAACACCGGGGAGCTGTTTTTT.